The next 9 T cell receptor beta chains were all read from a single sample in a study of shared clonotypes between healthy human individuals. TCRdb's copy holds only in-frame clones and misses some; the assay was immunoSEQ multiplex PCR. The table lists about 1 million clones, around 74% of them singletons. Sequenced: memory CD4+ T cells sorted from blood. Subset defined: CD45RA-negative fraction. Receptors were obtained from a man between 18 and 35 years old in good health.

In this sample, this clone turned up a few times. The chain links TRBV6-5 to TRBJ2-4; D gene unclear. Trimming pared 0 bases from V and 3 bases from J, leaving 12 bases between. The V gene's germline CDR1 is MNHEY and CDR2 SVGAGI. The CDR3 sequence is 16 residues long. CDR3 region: CASSYSSGVGKNIQYF. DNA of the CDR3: TGTGCCAGCAGTTACTCGAGTGGGGTGGGCAAAAACATTCAGTACTTC.

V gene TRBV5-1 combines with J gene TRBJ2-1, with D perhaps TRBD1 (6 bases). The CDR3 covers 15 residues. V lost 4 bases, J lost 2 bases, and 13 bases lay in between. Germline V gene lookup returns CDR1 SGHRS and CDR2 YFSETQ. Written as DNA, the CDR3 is TGCGCCAGCAGCCAACAGGGTTATCCCTACAATGAGCAGTTCTTC. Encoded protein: CASSQQGYPYNEQFF.

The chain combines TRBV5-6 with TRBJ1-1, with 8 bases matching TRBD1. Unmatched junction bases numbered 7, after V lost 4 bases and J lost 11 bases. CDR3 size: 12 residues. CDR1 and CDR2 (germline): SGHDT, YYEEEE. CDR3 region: CASSTRTGPAFF. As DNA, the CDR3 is TGTGCCAGCAGCACCCGGACAGGGCCGGCTTTCTTT.

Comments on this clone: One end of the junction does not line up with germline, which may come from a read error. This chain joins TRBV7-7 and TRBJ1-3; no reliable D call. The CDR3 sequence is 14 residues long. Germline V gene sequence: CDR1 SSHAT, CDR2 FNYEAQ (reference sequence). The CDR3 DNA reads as TGTGCTAGCAGCTTAGACTTTATTGGAAACACCATATATTTT. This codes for CASSLDFIGNTIYF.

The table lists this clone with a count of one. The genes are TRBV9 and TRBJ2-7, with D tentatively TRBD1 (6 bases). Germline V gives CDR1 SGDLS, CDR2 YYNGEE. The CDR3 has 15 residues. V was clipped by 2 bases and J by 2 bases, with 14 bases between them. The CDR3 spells CASSVVPGDTYEQYF. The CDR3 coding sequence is TGTGCCAGCAGCGTGGTCCCCGGGGACACCTACGAGCAGTACTTC.

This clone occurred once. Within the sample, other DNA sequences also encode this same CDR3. For the CDR3, the DNA is TGTGCCAGCAGCTCATCTGGGACAAAAAATCAGCCCCAGCATTTT. Protein: CASSSSGTKNQPQHF. The chain uses TRBV7-9 and TRBJ1-5; D perhaps matches TRBD1 (6 bases). CDR1 and CDR2 (germline): SEHNR, FQNEAQ (reference sequence). The V and J ends lost 4 bases and 4 bases respectively, with 14 bases between them. The CDR3 consists of 15 residues. The full variable domain, rest sourced from reference TRBV7-9 and TRBJ1-5, is DTGVSQNPRHKITKRGQNVTFRCDPISEHNRLYWYRQTLGQGPEFLTYFQNEAQLEKSRLLSDRFSAERPKGSFSTLEIQRTEQGDSAMYLCASSSSGTKNQPQHFGDGTRLSIL.

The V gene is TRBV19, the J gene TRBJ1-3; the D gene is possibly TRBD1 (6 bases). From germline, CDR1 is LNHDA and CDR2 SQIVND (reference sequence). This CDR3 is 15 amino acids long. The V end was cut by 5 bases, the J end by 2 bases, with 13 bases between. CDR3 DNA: TGTGCCAGTAGTTCTCGGGACACAACTGGAAACACCATATATTTT. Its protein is CASSSRDTTGNTIYF.

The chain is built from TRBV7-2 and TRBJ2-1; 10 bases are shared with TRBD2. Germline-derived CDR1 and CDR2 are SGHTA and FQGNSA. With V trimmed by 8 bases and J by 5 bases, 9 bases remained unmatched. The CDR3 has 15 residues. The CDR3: CASSWGTSVNNEQFF. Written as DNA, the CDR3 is TGTGCCAGCTCCTGGGGGACTAGCGTAAACAATGAGCAGTTCTTC. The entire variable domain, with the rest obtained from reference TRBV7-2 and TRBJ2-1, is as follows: GAGVSQSPSNKVTEKGKDVELRCDPISGHTALYWYRQSLGQGLEFLIYFQGNSAPDKSGLPSDRFSAERTGGSVSTLTIQRTQQEDSAVYLCASSWGTSVNNEQFFGPGTRLTVL.

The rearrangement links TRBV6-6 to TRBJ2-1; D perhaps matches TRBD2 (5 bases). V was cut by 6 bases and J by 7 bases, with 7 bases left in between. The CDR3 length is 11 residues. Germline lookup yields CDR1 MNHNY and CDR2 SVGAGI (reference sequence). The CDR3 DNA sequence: TGTGCCAGCAGCCGCGGGAATGAGCAGTTCTTC. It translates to CASSRGNEQFF.